The clone carrying this T cell receptor beta chain was detected only a few times. This sample is part of a study of blood T cell repertoires in COVID-19. Germline loops: CDR1 LNHDA, CDR2 SQIVND (reference sequence). V gave up 6 bases and J gave up 8 bases, with 10 bases separating them. The CDR3 has 11 amino acids. Some clones are missing from TCRdb's copy, which holds only in-frame ones; the method was immunoSEQ multiplex PCR. This sample has roughly 140,000 clones; approximately 82% occur once, and the top ten carry roughly 10%. The receptor's source is a man aged 55-75 years with active or convalescent COVID-19. The material sequenced was peripheral blood. The chain is built from TRBV19 and TRBJ1-2; D is unclear. This chain's CDR3 is CASRAGVGYTF. The DNA for the CDR3 is TGTGCCAGTAGGGCAGGCGTGGGCTACACCTTC.